The 21 T cell receptor beta chains given below trace back to one sample, sequenced in a study of control samples from healthy donors and cancer patients. The protocol was immunoSEQ multiplex PCR, while the TCRdb copy is restricted to in-frame clones and leaves out a portion. This repertoire shows under 65,000 clones, about nine tenths found once; its top ten account for 0.95% to 1.5%. The sequencing sample was made of PBMCs. These receptors came from a woman aged 50 to 60 with colorectal cancer.

The gene calls are TRBV5-4 and TRBJ2-7, with TRBD2 identical over 7 bases. CDR1 and CDR2 from the germline V gene are SGHNT and YYREEE (reference sequence). V was clipped by 5 bases and J by 4 bases; unmatched bases: 18. This CDR3 has 17 residues. CDR3 nucleotides: TGTGCCAGCAGTCGGGGTGGCGGGAGAGGGGCAGTTTACGAGCAGTACTTC. Protein: CASSRGGGRGAVYEQYF.

The chain couples TRBV7-9 to TRBJ1-2; D unresolved. CDR1 and CDR2 (germline): SEHNR, FQNEAQ (reference sequence). Deletions cut 1 base from V and 5 bases from J, with 23 bases between. The CDR3 is made up of 18 amino acids. The CDR3 bases are TGTGCCAGCAGCTTAGTTCAGAGGAGGTCGGACCTCGCTTATGGCTACACCTTC. Translation gives CASSLVQRRSDLAYGYTF.

The chain couples TRBV15 to TRBJ2-5, with TRBD1 identical over 7 bases. The germline V gene has CDR1 LNHNV and CDR2 YYDKDF (reference sequence). J was trimmed by 4 bases and V by 5 bases; bases with no gene match: 7. There are 14 residues in the CDR3. CDR3 sequence reads: CATSGDRDLETQYF. As DNA, the CDR3 is TGTGCCACCAGCGGCGACAGGGATTTAGAGACCCAGTACTTC.

V usage is TRBV13 and J usage is TRBJ2-7, with 9 nucleotides matching TRBD1. The ends lost 6 bases at V and 0 bases at J; junction bases unmatched: 6. Germline V lookup: CDR1 PRHDT, CDR2 FYEKMQ (reference sequence). The CDR3 is made up of 15 amino acids. In nucleotides, the CDR3 is TGTGCCAGCAGTCTTAGGGGACAGGGCTCCTACGAGCAGTACTTC. This gives the protein CASSLRGQGSYEQYF.

This clone appeared a single time. The chain uses TRBV2 and TRBJ1-2; D is unclear. This CDR3 is 14 amino acids long. Germline-derived CDR1 and CDR2 are SNHLY and FYNNEI. V was clipped by 8 bases and J by 2 bases, with 15 bases between them. The CDR3 region has the DNA TGTGCCAGCCTTCGGTCGGCCAACAACTATGGCTACACCTTC. Its protein product is CASLRSANNYGYTF.

The V call is TRBV9, the J call TRBJ1-5; D call uncertain. This CDR3 comprises 15 residues. Trimming removed 1 base from V and 1 base from J, with 9 bases in between. The germline V gene has CDR1 SGDLS and CDR2 YYNGEE. The CDR3 DNA sequence: TGTGCCAGCAGCGTATCAAGCTTAAGCAATCAGCCCCAGCATTTT. Translated, it gives CASSVSSLSNQPQHF.

This chain uses TRBV5-1 with TRBJ2-5, with 9 bases that match TRBD2. J gave up 0 bases and V 2 bases, and 5 bases lay outside the gene matches. Germline values: CDR1 SGHRS, CDR2 YFSETQ. This CDR3 region has 16 residues. The CDR3 loop reads CASSFSASGNQETQYF. CDR3 nucleotides: TGCGCCAGCAGCTTTTCGGCTAGCGGGAACCAAGAGACCCAGTACTTC.

This sequence joins TRBV11-2 and TRBJ2-1, with 7 bases aligning to TRBD2. The CDR3 runs to 14 residues. V was clipped by 4 bases and J by 6 bases; unmatched bases: 6. The germline V gene encodes CDR1 SGHAT and CDR2 FQNNGV. The CDR3 DNA follows: TGTGCCAGCAGCTATCCGGGGGGACCCAATGAGCAGTTCTTC. This gives the protein CASSYPGGPNEQFF. Complete variable domain (other parts from reference TRBV11-2 and TRBJ2-1): EAGVAQSPRYKIIEKRQSVAFWCNPISGHATLYWYQQILGQGPKLLIQFQNNGVVDDSQLPKDRFSAERLKGVDSTLKIQPAKLEDSAVYLCASSYPGGPNEQFFGPGTRLTVL.

The chain couples TRBV5-1 to TRBJ1-1; D is ambiguous. Trimming pared 4 bases from V and 7 bases from J, leaving 17 bases between. Germline V gene sequence: CDR1 SGHRS, CDR2 YFSETQ. This CDR3 has 14 residues. CDR3 bases: TGCGCCAGCAGCCTGGGGTGGGCAAGTAGTGAAGCTTTCTTT. Its protein is CASSLGWASSEAFF. Complete variable domain (other parts from reference TRBV5-1 and TRBJ1-1): KAGVTQTPRYLIKTRGQQVTLSCSPISGHRSVSWYQQTPGQGLQFLFEYFSETQRNKGNFPGRFSGRQFSNSRSEMNVSTLELGDSALYLCASSLGWASSEAFFGQGTRLTVV.

The rearrangement links TRBV3-1 (or the pseudogene TRBV3-2) to TRBJ1-1; D not certain. CDR1 and CDR2 from the germline V gene are LGHDT and YNNKEL (reference sequence). V lost 0 bases, J lost 3 bases, and 5 bases lay in between. CDR3 length: 13 amino acids. The CDR3 DNA is TGTGCCAGCAGCCAAGATAGGGACACTGAAGCTTTCTTT. This gives the protein CASSQDRDTEAFF.

The table lists this clone with a few counts. The chain couples TRBV4-1 to TRBJ2-6; D not resolved. Germline assignment: CDR1 MGHRA and CDR2 YSYEKL. There are 16 residues in the CDR3. The V gene lost 0 bases and the J gene lost 1 base, with 7 bases spanning the gap. Written as DNA, the CDR3 is TGCGCCAGCAGCCAAGATCTGGGATCTGGGGCCAACGTCCTGACTTTC. Protein sequence: CASSQDLGSGANVLTF.

The rearrangement links TRBV7-8 to TRBJ2-5; maybe TRBD2 (5 bases). The CDR3 contains 13 residues. Trimming pared 1 base from V and 3 bases from J, leaving 6 bases between. CDR1 and CDR2 from the germline V gene are SGHVS and FQNEAQ. For the CDR3, the DNA is TGTGCCAGCAGCTTAGGGGAGAAAGAGACCCAGTACTTC. Protein: CASSLGEKETQYF.

This clone was detected once. The chain carries TRBV2 and TRBJ2-2, with D maybe TRBD1 (6 bases). V was shortened by 4 bases and J by 5 bases, with 8 bases between the two germline ends. The CDR3 runs 13 residues. Germline assignment: CDR1 SNHLY and CDR2 FYNNEI. The CDR3 bases are TGTGCCAGCAGTGTCACAGGGACCGGGGAGCTGTTTTTT. Translated, it gives CASSVTGTGELFF.

This clone was observed once. CDR3 residues: CASSQVNSGADTQYF. The CDR3, as DNA: TGTGCCAGCAGCCAAGTCAATAGCGGAGCAGATACGCAGTATTTT. The chain couples TRBV3-1 (or the pseudogene TRBV3-2) to TRBJ2-3; perhaps TRBD2 as D (6 bases). CDR3 length equals 15 residues. CDR1 and CDR2 from the germline V gene are LGHDT and YNNKEL (reference sequence). Trimming stripped 1 base from V and 4 bases from J, with 12 bases between.

DNA of the CDR3: TGTGCCAGCAGTTTGGGGCTAGCGGGAGCCGGGGAGCTGTTTTTT. As protein: CASSLGLAGAGELFF. The V and J genes are TRBV28 and TRBJ2-2; TRBD2 matches at 10 bases. The ends lost 3 bases at V and 6 bases at J; junction bases unmatched: 4. Per the germline V gene, CDR1 is MDHEN and CDR2 is SYDVKM. This CDR3 contains 15 residues. Drawing the rest from reference TRBV28 and TRBJ2-2, the complete variable domain is DVKVTQSSRYLVKRTGEKVFLECVQDMDHENMFWYRQDPGLGLRLIYFSYDVKMKEKGDIPEGYSVSREKKERFSLILESASTNQTSMYLCASSLGLAGAGELFFGEGSRLTVL.

This chain uses TRBV27 with TRBJ1-6, with D uncertain. The germline V gene encodes CDR1 MNHEY and CDR2 SMNVEV (reference sequence). The CDR3 totals 15 residues. Trimming shortened V by 1 base and J by 9 bases, and 13 bases separated the two germline ends. CDR3 residues: CASSLFSYGGSPLHF. CDR3 coding DNA: TGTGCCAGCAGTTTATTCAGTTATGGTGGTTCACCCCTCCACTTT.

The chain joins TRBV18 to TRBJ2-5, with 7 positions matching TRBD2. V lost 3 bases and J lost 7; bases outside the gene matches: 11. The CDR3 length is 15 residues. Per germline, CDR1 KGHSH and CDR2 LQKENI. The CDR3 loop is CASSPLASGAGTQYF. CDR3 sequence (DNA): TGTGCCAGCTCACCCTTGGCTAGCGGTGCGGGGACCCAGTACTTC. The full variable domain, its missing parts supplied by reference TRBV18 and TRBJ2-5, is NAGVMQNPRHLVRRRGQEARLRCSPMKGHSHVYWYRQLPEEGLKFMVYLQKENIIDESGMPKERFSAEFPKEGPSILRIQQVVRGDSAAYFCASSPLASGAGTQYFGPGTRLLVL.

The rearrangement uses TRBV4-1 and TRBJ2-7; 7 bases fit TRBD2. CDR3 length: 18 amino acids. The germline CDR1 and CDR2 sequences are MGHRA and YSYEKL. V gave up 2 bases and J gave up 2 bases; unmatched junction bases: 15. The CDR3 DNA follows: TGCGCCAGCAGCCAACCTCCTGGGTGGGGCGGGGGTCCCTACGAGCAGTACTTC. It specifies CASSQPPGWGGGPYEQYF.

The V call is TRBV9, the J call TRBJ2-7; 12 bases align to TRBD2. V shed 0 bases, J shed 7 bases, and the junction held 14 bases outside the gene matches. There are 18 residues in the CDR3. Germline V lookup: CDR1 SGDLS, CDR2 YYNGEE. The CDR3 protein is CASSVGPSGRALLREQYF. CDR3 DNA: TGTGCCAGCAGCGTAGGTCCTAGCGGGAGGGCCCTCCTTAGGGAGCAGTACTTC.

This clone was counted once. The chain couples TRBV30 to TRBJ1-2; D is perhaps TRBD1 (5 bases). The germline gives CDR1 GTSNPN, CDR2 SVGIG (reference sequence). The CDR3 covers 13 residues. V was trimmed by 0 bases and J by 3 bases, leaving 8 bases between them. The CDR3 region has the DNA TGTGCCTGGAGTGTACTGACAGACTATGGCTACACCTTC. It translates to CAWSVLTDYGYTF.

The chain couples TRBV11-3 to TRBJ2-1, with 11 positions matching TRBD2. The length of the CDR3 is 17 residues. V dropped 1 base and J dropped 9; count of bases not matched to a gene: 11. The V gene's germline CDR1 is SGHNT and CDR2 YENEEA. This CDR3 reads CASSLGLLAGEGGEQFF. For the CDR3, the DNA is TGTGCCAGCAGCTTAGGCCTACTAGCGGGGGAAGGGGGTGAGCAGTTCTTC.